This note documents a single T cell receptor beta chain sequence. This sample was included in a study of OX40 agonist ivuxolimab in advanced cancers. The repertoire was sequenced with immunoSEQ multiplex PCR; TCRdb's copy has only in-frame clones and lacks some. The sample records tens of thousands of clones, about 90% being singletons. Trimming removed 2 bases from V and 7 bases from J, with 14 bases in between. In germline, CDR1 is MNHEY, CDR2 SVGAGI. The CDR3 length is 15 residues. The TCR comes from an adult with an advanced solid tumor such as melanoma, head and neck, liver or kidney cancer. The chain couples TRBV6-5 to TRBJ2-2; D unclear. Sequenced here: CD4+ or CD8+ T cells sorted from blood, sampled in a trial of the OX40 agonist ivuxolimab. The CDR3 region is CASSYEPHTVGELFF. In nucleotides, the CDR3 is TGTGCCAGCAGTTACGAGCCGCACACAGTCGGGGAGCTGTTTTTT.